Each of the 23 T cell receptor beta chains below was sequenced from the same sample in a study of B cell selection in AIRE deficiency. CD4+CD127+ cells were sorted as the conventional CD4 T cells. The repertoire was sequenced with immunoSEQ multiplex PCR; TCRdb's copy has only in-frame clones and lacks some. The sample holds some 24,000 clones; 95% to 97% are singletons and the top ten take 0.15% to 0.2%. Sequenced material: CD4+CD127+ conventional T cells sorted from PBMCs. The receptors were sampled from a human donor in good health.

The J gene is TRBJ2-3, the V gene TRBV15; 8 nucleotides align to TRBD2. Germline values: CDR1 LNHNV, CDR2 YYDKDF (reference sequence). The V segment lost 5 bases and the J segment 4 bases; nucleotides outside the gene matches: 17. The length of the CDR3 is 18 residues. CDR3 region: CATSATLTGGARADTQYF. The CDR3 bases are TGTGCCACCAGCGCAACGTTAACCGGGGGGGCCAGGGCAGATACGCAGTATTTT. Full variable domain (outside the CDR3, taken from reference TRBV15 and TRBJ2-3): DAMVIQNPRYQVTQFGKPVTLSCSQTLNHNVMYWYQQKSSQAPKLLFHYYDKDFNNEADTPDNFQSRRPNTSFCFLDIRSPGLGDTAMYLCATSATLTGGARADTQYFGPGTRLTVL.

The chain has TRBV30 and TRBJ2-2, with 8 nucleotides matching TRBD1. CDR3 length: 15 residues. The germline V gene has CDR1 GTSNPN and CDR2 SVGIG (reference sequence). J gave up 3 bases and V 4 bases, and 7 bases lay outside the gene matches. The CDR3: CAWNLGQGDTGELFF. In nucleotides, the CDR3 is TGTGCCTGGAATCTTGGACAGGGTGACACCGGGGAGCTGTTTTTT.

The chain combines TRBV7-9 with TRBJ2-1; TRBD2 matches 8 bases. From germline, CDR1 is SEHNR and CDR2 FQNEAQ (reference sequence). This CDR3 comprises 15 residues. J lost 9 bases, V lost 2 bases, and 9 bases had no gene match. The CDR3 DNA reads as TGTGCCAGCAGCTTAACTAGCGGTCTGGGGGGTGAGCAGTTCTTC. Translating it yields CASSLTSGLGGEQFF.

The J gene is TRBJ1-4, the V gene TRBV6-5; D not resolved. This CDR3 comprises 15 residues. CDR1 is MNHEY, CDR2 SVGAGI, per germline. V was trimmed by 0 bases and J by 6 bases, leaving 11 bases between them. CDR3 bases: TGTGCCAGCAGTTACTCCTCCCCCGGTGATGAAAAACTGTTTTTT. It is translated as CASSYSSPGDEKLFF.

This clone has a single count. The chain is built from TRBV5-6 and TRBJ2-7, with TRBD1 identical over 8 bases. With V trimmed by 4 bases and J by 0 bases, 9 bases remained unmatched. The CDR3 totals 16 residues. Germline values: CDR1 SGHDT, CDR2 YYEEEE. The chain's CDR3 is CASSPTGDRSSYEQYF. In DNA, the CDR3 is TGTGCCAGCAGCCCAACGGGGGACAGGAGCTCCTACGAGCAGTACTTC.

This chain joins TRBV27 and TRBJ2-7; TRBD2 matches at 8 bases. Per germline, CDR1 MNHEY and CDR2 SMNVEV (reference sequence). The J segment lost 5 bases and the V segment lost 5 bases, leaving 5 bases of the junction unmatched. The CDR3 is 13 amino acids. CDR3 DNA sequence: TGTGCCAGCAGTCCCCTCGGGGGGGACGAGCAGTACTTC. This codes for CASSPLGGDEQYF.

The rearrangement uses TRBV19 and TRBJ1-5, with D possibly matching TRBD1 (5 bases). The V gene's germline CDR1 is LNHDA and CDR2 SQIVND (reference sequence). This CDR3 spans 16 amino acids. The V end lost 3 bases, the J end lost 2 bases, and 14 bases lay between the germline ends. CDR3 loop: CASSIHEGPGNQPQHF. DNA of the CDR3: TGTGCCAGTAGTATTCACGAGGGGCCGGGCAATCAGCCCCAGCATTTT. Looking up the rest from reference TRBV19 and TRBJ1-5 gives the full variable domain: DGGITQSPKYLFRKEGQNVTLSCEQNLNHDAMYWYRQDPGQGLRLIYYSQIVNDFQKGDIAEGYSVSREKKESFPLTVTSAQKNPTAFYLCASSIHEGPGNQPQHFGDGTRLSIL.

This rearrangement joins TRBV11-3 to TRBJ2-1; either TRBD1 or TRBD2 may fit D (5 bases each). Germline CDR1 reads SGHNT; CDR2 reads YENEEA. V lost 1 base to trimming and J lost 9 bases, with 22 bases between them. CDR3 length equals 17 residues. This CDR3 is CASSLGLLPGPPGEQFF. The CDR3 nucleotides read TGTGCCAGCAGCTTAGGTTTGCTGCCGGGACCCCCTGGTGAGCAGTTCTTC.

The chain joins TRBV2 to TRBJ1-2; possibly TRBD1 for D (6 bases). In germline, CDR1 is SNHLY, CDR2 FYNNEI. This CDR3 is 12 amino acids long. V lost 6 bases, J lost 7 bases, and 12 bases lay in between. The CDR3 sequence: CASRGDTLGYTF. CDR3 coding DNA: TGTGCCAGCAGGGGGGACACCCTTGGCTACACCTTC.

This rearrangement joins TRBV2 to TRBJ2-5; 7 nucleotides match TRBD1. Looked up from germline, CDR1 is SNHLY and CDR2 is FYNNEI. The CDR3 consists of 15 residues. V trimming: 3 bases; J trimming: 3 bases; junction bases outside the gene matches: 7. The CDR3 DNA is TGTGCCAGCAGTGACTCGGGACAGCGAAAAGAGACCCAGTACTTC. Protein product: CASSDSGQRKETQYF.

This chain joins TRBV6-1 and TRBJ1-1; D is undetermined. With 0 bases removed from V and 1 base from J, the gap between germline ends came to 9 bases. This CDR3 has 15 residues. Germline values: CDR1 MNHNS, CDR2 SASEGT. The CDR3 region is CASSEAKLGNTEAFF. DNA for the CDR3: TGTGCCAGCAGTGAAGCGAAGTTAGGGAACACTGAAGCTTTCTTT.

The rearrangement uses TRBV5-4 and TRBJ2-7; weak D call: TRBD2 (6 bases). V was shortened by 0 bases and J by 0 bases, with 10 bases between the two germline ends. CDR3 length: 15 amino acids. Germline values: CDR1 SGHNT, CDR2 YYREEE (reference sequence). CDR3 nucleotides: TGTGCCAGCAGCTTGGCTGGGGGGAACTCCTACGAGCAGTACTTC. This sequence encodes CASSLAGGNSYEQYF.

The V call is TRBV5-5, the J call TRBJ2-5; D remains ambiguous. Trimming left V 4 bases short and J 2 bases short, with 9 bases between. This CDR3 contains 13 residues. From germline, CDR1 is SGHKS and CDR2 YYEKEE (reference sequence). Here the CDR3 reads CASSIPNQETQYF. The CDR3 DNA follows: TGTGCCAGCAGCATCCCTAATCAAGAGACCCAGTACTTC.

V usage is TRBV19 and J usage is TRBJ1-4; a possible D gene is TRBD1 (5 bases). CDR3 length equals 17 residues. Germline CDR1 is LNHDA and CDR2 is SQIVND (reference sequence). The V end was cut by 3 bases, the J end by 2 bases, with 16 bases between. The CDR3 spells CASSIGQALVTNEKLFF. As DNA, the CDR3 is TGTGCCAGTAGTATCGGACAAGCCTTGGTGACTAATGAAAAACTGTTTTTT.

The chain recombines TRBV6-1 with TRBJ2-3; D perhaps matches TRBD1 (6 bases). Germline V gives CDR1 MNHNS, CDR2 SASEGT. V dropped 0 bases and J dropped 1 base, with 11 bases sitting between them. This CDR3 region has 16 residues. The CDR3 DNA follows: TGTGCCAGCAGTGAAGCGCGGGCAGGGGGCACAGATACGCAGTATTTT. Amino acid sequence: CASSEARAGGTDTQYF.

The chain joins TRBV5-1 to TRBJ1-1; 7 bases are shared with TRBD1. Germline V gene sequence: CDR1 SGHRS, CDR2 YFSETQ. This CDR3 region has 14 residues. V lost 3 bases to trimming and J lost 1 base; unmatched junction nucleotides: 3. The DNA for the CDR3 is TGCGCCAGCAGCTCGGGACAGCCGAACACTGAAGCTTTCTTT. Its protein is CASSSGQPNTEAFF.

The chain couples TRBV7-2 to TRBJ2-2; maybe TRBD1 (6 bases). Germline CDR1 and CDR2: SGHTA and FQGNSA. With 3 bases removed from V and 4 bases from J, the gap between germline ends came to 9 bases. The CDR3 spans 14 residues. The DNA for the CDR3 is TGTGCCAGCAGCTTTACCAGGGGCACCGGGGAGCTGTTTTTT. Protein sequence: CASSFTRGTGELFF.

This chain uses TRBV23-1 with TRBJ2-7, with 8 bases fitting TRBD1. TRBV23-1 is given ORF status, its function remaining uncertain. There are 15 residues in the CDR3. The J segment lost 2 bases and the V segment lost 4 bases, leaving 7 bases of the junction unmatched. CDR3 coding DNA: TGCGCCAGCAGTCCCTGGACAGGGCGGCCCTACGAGCAGTACTTC. Its translation is CASSPWTGRPYEQYF.

V usage is TRBV7-3 and J usage is TRBJ2-3; D is perhaps TRBD2 (7 bases). This CDR3 region has 16 residues. The V gene's germline CDR1 is SGHTA and CDR2 FQGTGA. V lost 5 bases to trimming and J lost 2 bases, with 17 bases between them. The CDR3 loop reads CASSPQGGGPTDTQYF. DNA of the CDR3: TGTGCCAGCAGCCCCCAGGGCGGGGGCCCCACAGATACGCAGTATTTT.

This chain connects TRBV30 to TRBJ1-3; D is undetermined. Germline V gene sequence: CDR1 GTSNPN, CDR2 SVGIG (reference sequence). Deletions cut 7 bases from V and 2 bases from J, with 6 bases between. The CDR3 has 11 residues. Here the CDR3 DNA reads TGTGCCTCTCAGGCTGGAAACACCATATATTTT. It translates to CASQAGNTIYF. The full variable domain, completed using reference TRBV30 and TRBJ1-3, is SQTIHQWPATLVQPVGSPLSLECTVEGTSNPNLYWYRQAAGRGLQLLFYSVGIGQISSEVPQNLSASRPQDRQFILSSKKLLLSDSGFYLCASQAGNTIYFGEGSWLTVV.

V and J are TRBV18 and TRBJ1-3; 7 nucleotides align to TRBD1. V shed 3 bases, J shed 0 bases, and the junction held 2 bases outside the gene matches. Looked up from germline, CDR1 is KGHSH and CDR2 is LQKENI. CDR3 length equals 15 residues. CDR3: CASSPDRSSGNTIYF. The DNA for the CDR3 is TGTGCCAGCTCACCGGACAGGAGCTCTGGAAACACCATATATTTT. The full variable domain, rest sourced from reference TRBV18 and TRBJ1-3, is NAGVMQNPRHLVRRRGQEARLRCSPMKGHSHVYWYRQLPEEGLKFMVYLQKENIIDESGMPKERFSAEFPKEGPSILRIQQVVRGDSAAYFCASSPDRSSGNTIYFGEGSWLTVV.

V gene TRBV7-2 combines with J gene TRBJ2-1, with no clear D. There are 12 residues in the CDR3. V lost 2 bases and J 8 bases, leaving 7 bases between the germline ends. Germline CDR1 is SGHTA and CDR2 is FQGNSA. CDR3 DNA sequence: TGTGCCAGCAGCTTAAACGGCGATGAGCAGTTCTTC. This translates into CASSLNGDEQFF.

This chain uses TRBV6-5 with TRBJ1-4, with 7 bases that match TRBD1. The germline V gene encodes CDR1 MNHEY and CDR2 SVGAGI. V lost 5 bases, J lost 0 bases, and 3 bases stayed unmatched. CDR3 length: 15 residues. CDR3 nucleotides: TGTGCCAGCAGTGGGCAGGGGGCAACTAATGAAAAACTGTTTTTT. The encoded protein is CASSGQGATNEKLFF.